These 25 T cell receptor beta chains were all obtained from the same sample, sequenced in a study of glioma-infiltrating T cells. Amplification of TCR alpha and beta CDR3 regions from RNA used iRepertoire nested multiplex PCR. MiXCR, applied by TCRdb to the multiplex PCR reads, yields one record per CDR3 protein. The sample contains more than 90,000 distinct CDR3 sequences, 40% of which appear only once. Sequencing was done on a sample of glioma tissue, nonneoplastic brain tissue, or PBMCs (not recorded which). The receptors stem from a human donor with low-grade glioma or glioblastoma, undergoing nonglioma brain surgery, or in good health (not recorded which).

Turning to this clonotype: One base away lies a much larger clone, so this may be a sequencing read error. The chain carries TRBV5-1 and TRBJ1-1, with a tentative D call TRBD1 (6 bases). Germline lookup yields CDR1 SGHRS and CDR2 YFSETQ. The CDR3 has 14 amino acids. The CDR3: CASSLVDSWTEDFF. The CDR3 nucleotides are TGCGCCAGCAGCTTGGTGGACAGTTGGACTGAAGATTTCTTT.

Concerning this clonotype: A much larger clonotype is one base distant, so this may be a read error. The CDR3 here is CASSFIAGMRTYTQYF. CDR3 nucleotides: TGTGCCAGCAGCTTCATAGCGGGAATGCGCACATATACGCAGTATTTT. V and J are TRBV5-5 and TRBJ2-3; 8 bases fit TRBD2. CDR1 is SGHKS, CDR2 YYEKEE, per germline (reference sequence). The CDR3 is made up of 16 amino acids.

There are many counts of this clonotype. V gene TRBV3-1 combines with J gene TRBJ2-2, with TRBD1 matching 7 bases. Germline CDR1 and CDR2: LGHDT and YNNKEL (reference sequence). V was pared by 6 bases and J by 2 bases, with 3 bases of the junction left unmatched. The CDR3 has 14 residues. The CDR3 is CASRRQGNTGELFF. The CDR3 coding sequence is TGTGCCAGCAGACGACAGGGAAACACCGGGGAGCTGTTTTTT.

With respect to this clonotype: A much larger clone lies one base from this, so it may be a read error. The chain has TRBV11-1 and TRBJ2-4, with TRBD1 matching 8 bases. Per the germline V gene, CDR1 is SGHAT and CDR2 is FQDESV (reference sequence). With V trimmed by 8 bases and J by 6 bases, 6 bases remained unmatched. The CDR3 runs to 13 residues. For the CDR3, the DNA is TGTGCCAGCGACCAGGGGGCGGGAAACATTCAGTACTTC. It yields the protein CASDQGAGNIQYF.

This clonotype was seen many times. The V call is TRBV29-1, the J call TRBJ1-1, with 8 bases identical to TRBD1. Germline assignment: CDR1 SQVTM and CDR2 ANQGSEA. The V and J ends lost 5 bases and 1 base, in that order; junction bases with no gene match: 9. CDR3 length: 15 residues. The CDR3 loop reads CSVTAFGQGNTEAFF. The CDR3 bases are TGCAGCGTTACTGCATTCGGACAGGGGAACACTGAAGCTTTCTTT.

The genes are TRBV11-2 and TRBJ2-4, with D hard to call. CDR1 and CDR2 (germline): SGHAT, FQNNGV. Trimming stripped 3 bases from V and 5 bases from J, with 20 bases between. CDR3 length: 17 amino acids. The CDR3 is CASSFRPSKAAENIQYF. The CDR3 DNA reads TGTGCCAGCAGCTTCCGCCCGTCCAAGGCTGCCGAAAACATTCAGTACTTC.

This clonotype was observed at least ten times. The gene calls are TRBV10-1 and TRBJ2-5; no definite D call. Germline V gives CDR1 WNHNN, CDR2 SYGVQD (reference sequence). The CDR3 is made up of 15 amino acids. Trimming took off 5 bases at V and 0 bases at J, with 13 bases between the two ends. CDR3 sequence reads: CASSTTGQDQETQYF. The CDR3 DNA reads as TGCGCCAGCAGTACGACTGGGCAGGACCAAGAGACCCAGTACTTC.

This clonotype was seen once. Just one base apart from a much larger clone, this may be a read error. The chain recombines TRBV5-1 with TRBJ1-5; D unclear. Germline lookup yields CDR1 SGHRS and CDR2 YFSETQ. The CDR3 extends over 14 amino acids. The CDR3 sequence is CASSLGAFNQPHHF. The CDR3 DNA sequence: TGCGCCAGCAGCTTGGGGGCCTTCAATCAGCCCCATCATTTT.

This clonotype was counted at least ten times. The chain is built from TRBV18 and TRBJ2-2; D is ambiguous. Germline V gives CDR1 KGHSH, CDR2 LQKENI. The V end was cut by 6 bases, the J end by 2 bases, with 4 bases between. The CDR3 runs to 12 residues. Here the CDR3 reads CASSPNTGELFF. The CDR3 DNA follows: TGTGCCAGCTCGCCTAACACCGGGGAGCTGTTTTTT.

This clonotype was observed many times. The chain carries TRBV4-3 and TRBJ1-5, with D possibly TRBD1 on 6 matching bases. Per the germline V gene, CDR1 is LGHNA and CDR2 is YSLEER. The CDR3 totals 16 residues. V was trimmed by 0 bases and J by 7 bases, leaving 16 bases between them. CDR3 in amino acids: CASSQDHRQANQPQHF. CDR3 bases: TGCGCCAGCAGCCAAGATCACCGACAGGCGAACCAGCCCCAGCATTTT.

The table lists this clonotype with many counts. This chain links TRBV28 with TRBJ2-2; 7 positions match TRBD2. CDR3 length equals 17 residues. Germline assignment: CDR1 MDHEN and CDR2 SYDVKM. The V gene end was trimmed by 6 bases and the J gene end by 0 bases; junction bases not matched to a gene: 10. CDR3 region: CASSHRGVAANTGELFF. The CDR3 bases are TGTGCCAGCAGCCACCGGGGGGTAGCGGCGAACACCGGGGAGCTGTTTTTT.

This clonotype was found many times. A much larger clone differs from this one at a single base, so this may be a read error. The CDR3 is CASSYLRSGTEAFF. The DNA of the CDR3 is TGTGCCAGCAGTTATCTTAGGAGTGGCACTGAAGCTTTCTTT. This chain joins TRBV6-1 and TRBJ1-1; D is uncertain. CDR1 is MNHNS, CDR2 SASEGT, per germline. The V end was cut by 5 bases, the J end by 4 bases, with 14 bases between. The CDR3 has 14 residues.

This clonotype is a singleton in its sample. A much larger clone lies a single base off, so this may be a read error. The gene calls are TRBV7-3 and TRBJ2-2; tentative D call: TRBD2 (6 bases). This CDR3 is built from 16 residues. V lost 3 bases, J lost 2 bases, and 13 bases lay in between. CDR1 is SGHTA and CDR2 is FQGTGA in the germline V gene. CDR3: CASSFRLEGNTGELFF. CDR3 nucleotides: TGTGCCAGCAGCTTTAGACTAGAGGGAAACACCGGGGAGCTGTTTTTT.

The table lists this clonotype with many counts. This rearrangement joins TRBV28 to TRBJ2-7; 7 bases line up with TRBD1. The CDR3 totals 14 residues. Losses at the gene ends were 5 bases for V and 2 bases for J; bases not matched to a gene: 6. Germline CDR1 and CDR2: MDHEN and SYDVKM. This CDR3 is CASSLRDSAYEQYF. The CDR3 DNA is TGTGCCAGCAGTCTGAGGGACAGTGCCTACGAGCAGTACTTC.

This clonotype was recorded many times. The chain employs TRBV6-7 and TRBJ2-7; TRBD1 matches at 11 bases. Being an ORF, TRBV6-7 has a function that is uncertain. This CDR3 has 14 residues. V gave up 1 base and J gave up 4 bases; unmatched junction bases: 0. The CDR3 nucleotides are TGTGCCAGCAGTTACTGGGACAGGGGGTACGAGCAGTACTTC. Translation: CASSYWDRGYEQYF.

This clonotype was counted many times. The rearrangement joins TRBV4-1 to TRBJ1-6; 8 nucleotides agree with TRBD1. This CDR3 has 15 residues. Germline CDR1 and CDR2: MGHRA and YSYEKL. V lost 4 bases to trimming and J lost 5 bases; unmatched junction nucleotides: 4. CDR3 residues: CASSRTGTNNSPLHF. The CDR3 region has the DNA TGCGCCAGCAGCCGGACAGGGACAAATAATTCACCCCTCCACTTT.

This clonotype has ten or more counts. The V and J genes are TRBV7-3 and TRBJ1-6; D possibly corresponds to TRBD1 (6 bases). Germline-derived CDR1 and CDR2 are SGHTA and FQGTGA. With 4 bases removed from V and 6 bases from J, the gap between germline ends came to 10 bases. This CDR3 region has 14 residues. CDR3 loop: CASSSTGFNSPLHF. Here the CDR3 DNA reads TGTGCCAGCAGCTCAACAGGGTTTAATTCACCCCTCCACTTT.

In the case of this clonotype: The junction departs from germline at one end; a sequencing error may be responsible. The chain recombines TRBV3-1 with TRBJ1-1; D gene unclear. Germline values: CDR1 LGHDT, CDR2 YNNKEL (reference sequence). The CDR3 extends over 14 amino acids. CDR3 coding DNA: TGTGCCAGCAGCCAAGGGCGGGGTGAAACCGAAGCTTTATTT. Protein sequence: CASSQGRGETEALF.

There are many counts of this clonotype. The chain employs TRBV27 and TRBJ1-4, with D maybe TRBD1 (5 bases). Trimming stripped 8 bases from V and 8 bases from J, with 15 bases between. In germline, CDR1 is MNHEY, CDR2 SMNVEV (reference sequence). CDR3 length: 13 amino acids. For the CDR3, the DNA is TGTGCCAGCCGGAGGGGTGGGGACGAAAAACTGTTTTTT. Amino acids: CASRRGGDEKLFF.

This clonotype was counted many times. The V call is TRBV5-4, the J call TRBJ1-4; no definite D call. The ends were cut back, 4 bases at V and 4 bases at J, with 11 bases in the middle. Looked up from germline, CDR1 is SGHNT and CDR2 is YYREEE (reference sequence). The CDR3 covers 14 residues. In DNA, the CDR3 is TGTGCCAGCAGCCGGACGGCTAATAATGAAAAACTGTTTTTT. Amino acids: CASSRTANNEKLFF.

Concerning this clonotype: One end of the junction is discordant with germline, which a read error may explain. The CDR3 nucleotides read TGTGCCAGCATTCGACAGGGCTCTTACGAGGAGTACTTC. This sequence encodes CASIRQGSYEEYF. The chain combines TRBV2 with TRBJ2-7; 7 bases agree with TRBD1. The CDR3 contains 13 residues. Germline values: CDR1 SNHLY, CDR2 FYNNEI.

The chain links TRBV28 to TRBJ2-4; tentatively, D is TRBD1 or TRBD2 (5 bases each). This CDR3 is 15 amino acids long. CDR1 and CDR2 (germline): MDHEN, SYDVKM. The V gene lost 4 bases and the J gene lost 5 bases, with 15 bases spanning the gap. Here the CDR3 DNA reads TGTGCCAGCAGTTCATCGGGTGGGGGACAAAACATTCAGTACTTC. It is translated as CASSSSGGGQNIQYF.

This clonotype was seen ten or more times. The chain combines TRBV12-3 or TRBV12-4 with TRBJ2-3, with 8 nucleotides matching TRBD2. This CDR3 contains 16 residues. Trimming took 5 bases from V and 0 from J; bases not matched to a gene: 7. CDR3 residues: CASSPRASGSTDTQYF. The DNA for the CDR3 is TGTGCCAGCAGTCCCCGGGCTAGCGGGAGCACAGATACGCAGTATTTT.

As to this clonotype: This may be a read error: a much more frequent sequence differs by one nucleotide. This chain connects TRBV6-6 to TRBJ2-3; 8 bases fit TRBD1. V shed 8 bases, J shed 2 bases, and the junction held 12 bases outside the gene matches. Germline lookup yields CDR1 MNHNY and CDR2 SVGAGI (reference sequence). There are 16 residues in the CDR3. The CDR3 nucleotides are TGTGCCAGCTCATTTAGACGGACAGGGTCCACAGATACGCAGTATTTT. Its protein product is CASSFRRTGSTDTQYF.

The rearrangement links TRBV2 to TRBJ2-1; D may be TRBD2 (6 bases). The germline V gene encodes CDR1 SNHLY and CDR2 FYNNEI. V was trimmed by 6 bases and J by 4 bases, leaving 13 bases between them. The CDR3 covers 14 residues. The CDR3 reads CASRVEGGYNEQFF. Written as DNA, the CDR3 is TGTGCCAGCAGAGTAGAGGGAGGATACAATGAGCAGTTCTTC.